Detailed here is one T cell receptor (beta chain). The antigen is not known. The germline V and J ends were trimmed by 5 bases and 0 bases, with 13 bases remaining between them. This CDR3 region has 16 residues. Germline-derived CDR1 and CDR2 are SEHNR and FQNEAQ (reference sequence). Stimulation used approximately 9.5 ug/mL lysate from CMV-infected fibroblasts. Memory cells lacking CD40L and CD69 with high CD45RO were sorted. The sample originates from a study of persistence of HIV-infected CD4 T cells. Study-wide points: TCR analyses could not target the rare provirus-carrying CMV-responding cells. TCRbeta richness was lower in CMV- and Gag-responding cells than in anti-CD3/anti-CD28-responding cells.

The immunoSEQ assay was version 4, run in survey mode. Assay used: immunoSEQ multiplex PCR; TCRdb lists only in-frame clones, some missing. The sample lists 40,000 to 55,000 clones; about 80% were seen once. The rearrangement links TRBV7-9 to TRBJ1-4; D gene ambiguous. The sequence derives from an adult man with HIV who was CMV-seropositive. The sequenced sample was CD4+ T cells sorted from PBMCs after roughly 18-hour stimulation, obtained from a patient who received antiretroviral therapy. DNA for the CDR3: TGTGCCAGCAGCCCTGGGTGGGATTCAACTAATGAAAAACTGTTTTTT. Its protein product is CASSPGWDSTNEKLFF.